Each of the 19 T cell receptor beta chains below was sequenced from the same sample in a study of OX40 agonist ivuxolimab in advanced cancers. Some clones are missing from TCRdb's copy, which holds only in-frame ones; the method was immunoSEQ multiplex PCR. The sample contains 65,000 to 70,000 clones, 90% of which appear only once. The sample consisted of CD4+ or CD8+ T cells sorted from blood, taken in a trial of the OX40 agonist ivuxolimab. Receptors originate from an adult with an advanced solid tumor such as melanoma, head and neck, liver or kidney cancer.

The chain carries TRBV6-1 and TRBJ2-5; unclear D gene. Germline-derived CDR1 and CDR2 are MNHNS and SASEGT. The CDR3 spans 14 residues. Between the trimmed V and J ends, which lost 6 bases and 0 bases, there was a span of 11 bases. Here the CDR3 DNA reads TGTGCCAGCAGCTCCGGCAGGTACCAAGAGACCCAGTACTTC. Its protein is CASSSGRYQETQYF.

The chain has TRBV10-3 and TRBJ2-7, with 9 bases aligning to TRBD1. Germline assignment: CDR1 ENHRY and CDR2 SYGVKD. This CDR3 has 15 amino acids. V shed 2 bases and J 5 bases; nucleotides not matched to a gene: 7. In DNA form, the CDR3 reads TGTGCCATCAGTGAGACGGGGACAGGGCCCCACGAGCAGTACTTC. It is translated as CAISETGTGPHEQYF.

This CDR3 reads CASIRNTEAFF. The CDR3 nucleotides are TGTGCCAGCATCAGAAACACTGAAGCTTTCTTT. The chain combines TRBV6-1 with TRBJ1-1; D unresolved. V lost 7 bases and J lost 2, with 5 bases in between. CDR3 length: 11 amino acids. CDR1 is MNHNS, CDR2 SASEGT, per germline.

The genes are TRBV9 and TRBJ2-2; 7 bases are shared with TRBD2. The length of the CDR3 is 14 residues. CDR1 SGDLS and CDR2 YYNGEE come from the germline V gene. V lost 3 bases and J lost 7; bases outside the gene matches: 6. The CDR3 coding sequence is TGTGCCAGCAGCGGACTAGCAGCCAACGGGGAGCTGTTTTTT. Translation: CASSGLAANGELFF.

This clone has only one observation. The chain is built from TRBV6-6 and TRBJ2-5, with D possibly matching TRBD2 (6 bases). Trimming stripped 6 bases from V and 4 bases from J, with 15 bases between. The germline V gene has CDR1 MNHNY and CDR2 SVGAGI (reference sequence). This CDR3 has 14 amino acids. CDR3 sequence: CASSTPLGGETQYF. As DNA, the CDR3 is TGTGCCAGCAGCACCCCATTGGGAGGAGAGACCCAGTACTTC.

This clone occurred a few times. CDR3 sequence reads: CASSLGGDRVEKLFF. DNA of the CDR3: TGCGCCAGCAGCTTGGGAGGGGACAGGGTTGAAAAACTGTTTTTT. The V call is TRBV5-1, the J call TRBJ1-4; 9 bases align to TRBD1. The CDR3 is 15 residues long. The germline V gene has CDR1 SGHRS and CDR2 YFSETQ. V was pared by 0 bases and J by 7 bases, with 4 bases of the junction left unmatched.

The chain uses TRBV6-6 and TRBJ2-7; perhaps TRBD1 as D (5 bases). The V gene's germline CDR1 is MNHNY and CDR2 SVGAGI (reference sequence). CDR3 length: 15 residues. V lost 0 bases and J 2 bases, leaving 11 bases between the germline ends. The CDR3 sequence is CASSYSQVRAYEQYF. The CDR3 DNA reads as TGTGCCAGCAGTTACTCACAGGTGCGTGCCTACGAGCAGTACTTC.

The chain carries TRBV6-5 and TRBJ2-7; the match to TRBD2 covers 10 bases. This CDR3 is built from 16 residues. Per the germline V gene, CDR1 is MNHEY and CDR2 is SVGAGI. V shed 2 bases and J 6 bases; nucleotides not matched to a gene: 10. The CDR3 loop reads CASSYAAGGSPREQYF. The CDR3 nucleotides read TGTGCCAGCAGTTACGCAGCGGGAGGGAGTCCTCGCGAGCAGTACTTC.

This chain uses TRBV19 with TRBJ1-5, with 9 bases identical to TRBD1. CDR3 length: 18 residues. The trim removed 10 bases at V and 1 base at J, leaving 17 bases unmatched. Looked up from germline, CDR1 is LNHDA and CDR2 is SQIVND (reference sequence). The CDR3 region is CATRTSGTGHLSNQPQHF. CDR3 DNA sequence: TGTGCCACTAGGACCTCCGGGACAGGGCATCTAAGCAATCAGCCCCAGCATTTT.

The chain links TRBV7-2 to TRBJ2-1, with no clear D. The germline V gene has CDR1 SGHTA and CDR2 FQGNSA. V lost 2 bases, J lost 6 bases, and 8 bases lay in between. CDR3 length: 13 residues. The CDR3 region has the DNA TGTGCCAGCAGCTTACCGCTGGCCAATGAGCAGTTCTTC. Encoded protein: CASSLPLANEQFF.

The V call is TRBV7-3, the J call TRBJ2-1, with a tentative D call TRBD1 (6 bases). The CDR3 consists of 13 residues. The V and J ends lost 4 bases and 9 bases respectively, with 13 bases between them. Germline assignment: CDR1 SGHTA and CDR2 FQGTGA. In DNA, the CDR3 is TGTGCCAGCAGCTCCGATAGGGGGAGTGAGCAGTTCTTC. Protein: CASSSDRGSEQFF. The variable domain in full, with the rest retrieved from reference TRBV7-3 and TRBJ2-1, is GAGVSQTPSNKVTEKGKYVELRCDPISGHTALYWYRQSLGQGPEFLIYFQGTGAADDSGLPNDRFFAVRPEGSVSTLKIQRTERGDSAVYLCASSSDRGSEQFFGPGTRLTVL.

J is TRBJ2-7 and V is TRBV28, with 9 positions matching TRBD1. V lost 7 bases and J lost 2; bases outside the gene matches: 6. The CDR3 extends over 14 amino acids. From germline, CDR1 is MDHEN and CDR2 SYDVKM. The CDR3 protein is CASNLRDRAYEQYF. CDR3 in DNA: TGTGCCAGCAACCTCCGGGACAGGGCCTACGAGCAGTACTTC.

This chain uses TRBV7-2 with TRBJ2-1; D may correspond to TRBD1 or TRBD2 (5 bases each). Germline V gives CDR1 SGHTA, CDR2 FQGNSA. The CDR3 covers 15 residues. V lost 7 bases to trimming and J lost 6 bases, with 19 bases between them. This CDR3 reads CASTLGVPTFNEQFF. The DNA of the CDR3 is TGTGCCAGCACCTTGGGGGTCCCAACGTTCAATGAGCAGTTCTTC.

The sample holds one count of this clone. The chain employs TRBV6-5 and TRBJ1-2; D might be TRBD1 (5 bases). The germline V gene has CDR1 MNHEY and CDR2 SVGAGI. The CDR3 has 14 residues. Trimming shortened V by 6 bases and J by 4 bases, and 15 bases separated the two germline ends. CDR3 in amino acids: CASRESGRFYGYTF. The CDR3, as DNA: TGTGCCAGCAGAGAGTCAGGGCGGTTCTATGGCTACACCTTC.

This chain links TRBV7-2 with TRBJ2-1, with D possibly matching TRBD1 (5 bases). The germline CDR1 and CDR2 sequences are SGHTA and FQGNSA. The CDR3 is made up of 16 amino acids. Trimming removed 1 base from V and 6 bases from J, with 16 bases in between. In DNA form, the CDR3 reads TGTGCCAGCAGCTTAGGAGCGACCCATGGGGCCAATGAGCAGTTCTTC. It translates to CASSLGATHGANEQFF.

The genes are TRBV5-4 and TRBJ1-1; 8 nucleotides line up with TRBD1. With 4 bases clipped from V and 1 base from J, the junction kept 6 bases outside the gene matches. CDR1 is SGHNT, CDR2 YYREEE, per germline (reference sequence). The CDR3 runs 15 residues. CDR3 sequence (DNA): TGTGCCAGCAGCACCCGGACAGGGCGGAACACTGAAGCTTTCTTT. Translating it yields CASSTRTGRNTEAFF.

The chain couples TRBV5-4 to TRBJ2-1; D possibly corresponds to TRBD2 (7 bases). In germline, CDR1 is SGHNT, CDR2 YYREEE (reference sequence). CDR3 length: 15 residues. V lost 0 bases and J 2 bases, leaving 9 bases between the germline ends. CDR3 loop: CASSLAGGTYNEQFF. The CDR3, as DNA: TGTGCCAGCAGCTTGGCGGGGGGCACCTACAATGAGCAGTTCTTC.

The CDR3 DNA reads TGTGCCTGCCAACAGGGGACTTACACCTTC. Translated: CACQQGTYTF. V and J are TRBV30 and TRBJ1-2; 7 nucleotides agree with TRBD1. J lost 11 bases, V lost 6 bases, and 6 bases had no gene match. Germline CDR1 reads GTSNPN; CDR2 reads SVGIG (reference sequence). The CDR3 is made up of 10 amino acids.

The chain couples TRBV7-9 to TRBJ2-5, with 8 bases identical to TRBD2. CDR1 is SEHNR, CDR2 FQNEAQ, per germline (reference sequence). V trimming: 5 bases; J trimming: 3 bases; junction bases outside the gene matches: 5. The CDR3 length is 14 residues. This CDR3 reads CASSPRGGKETQYF. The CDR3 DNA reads TGTGCCAGCAGCCCTCGGGGGGGAAAAGAGACCCAGTACTTC. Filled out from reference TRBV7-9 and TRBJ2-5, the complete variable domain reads DTGVSQNPRHKITKRGQNVTFRCDPISEHNRLYWYRQTLGQGPEFLTYFQNEAQLEKSRLLSDRFSAERPKGSFSTLEIQRTEQGDSAMYLCASSPRGGKETQYFGPGTRLLVL.